This record covers a single T cell receptor beta chain. This specimen comes from a study of control samples from healthy donors and cancer patients. Between the trimmed V and J ends, which lost 8 bases and 2 bases, there was a span of 18 bases. The CDR3 loop spans 15 amino acids. From germline, CDR1 is MNHEY and CDR2 SVGAGI. Profiling relied on immunoSEQ multiplex PCR, and the TCRdb table lists in-frame clones only, not all of them. The sample lists some 34,000 clones, over 85% seen once, with around 1.6% in the top ten. J is TRBJ1-1 and V is TRBV6-5, with D perhaps TRBD1 (5 bases). This sequence originates from a man aged 35-49 years with colorectal cancer. Specimen: PBMCs. CDR3 residues: CASGTGNRGNTEAFF. The DNA of the CDR3 is TGTGCCAGCGGGACGGGGAATAGAGGTAACACTGAAGCTTTCTTT.